This T cell receptor (beta chain) was identified in a study of blood T cells in healthy people across ages. Study-wide results and limits: The authors considered diversity estimates from one million T cells to be underestimates. Unsorted PBMCs prevented conclusive naive versus antigen-experienced comparison. Changes seen in expanded clonotypes were possibly confounded by donor CMV status left unknown. Observed TCR beta diversity per million T cells went down as age went up. This fall followed a roughly linear course with age.

V was clipped by 4 bases and J by 7 bases; unmatched bases: 9. CDR3 length equals 13 residues. Germline CDR1 SQVTM, CDR2 ANQGSEA. In its sample, this clonotype was seen many times. The antigen remains unidentified. The second PCR ran roughly 6 to 11 cycles with a sample-barcoded 5' primer and J-beta primers. TCRdb processed the 5' RACE reads anew with MiXCR; each CDR3 protein has one entry. The profile shows 550,000 to 750,000 distinct CDR3 sequences, 21% of them singletons. The chain employs TRBV29-1 and TRBJ1-1; 7 bases fit TRBD1. This sequence was found in a man aged 65-85 years in good health. Sample: blood. CDR3 loop: CSVGRQGLNEAFF. In DNA form, the CDR3 reads TGCAGCGTTGGTCGACAGGGACTAAATGAAGCTTTCTTT. The whole variable domain, filled in from reference TRBV29-1 and TRBJ1-1, reads SAVISQKPSRDICQRGTSLTIQCQVDSQVTMMFWYRQQPGQSLTLIATANQGSEATYESGFVIDKFPISRPNLTFSTLTVSNMSPEDSSIYLCSVGRQGLNEAFFGQGTRLTVV.